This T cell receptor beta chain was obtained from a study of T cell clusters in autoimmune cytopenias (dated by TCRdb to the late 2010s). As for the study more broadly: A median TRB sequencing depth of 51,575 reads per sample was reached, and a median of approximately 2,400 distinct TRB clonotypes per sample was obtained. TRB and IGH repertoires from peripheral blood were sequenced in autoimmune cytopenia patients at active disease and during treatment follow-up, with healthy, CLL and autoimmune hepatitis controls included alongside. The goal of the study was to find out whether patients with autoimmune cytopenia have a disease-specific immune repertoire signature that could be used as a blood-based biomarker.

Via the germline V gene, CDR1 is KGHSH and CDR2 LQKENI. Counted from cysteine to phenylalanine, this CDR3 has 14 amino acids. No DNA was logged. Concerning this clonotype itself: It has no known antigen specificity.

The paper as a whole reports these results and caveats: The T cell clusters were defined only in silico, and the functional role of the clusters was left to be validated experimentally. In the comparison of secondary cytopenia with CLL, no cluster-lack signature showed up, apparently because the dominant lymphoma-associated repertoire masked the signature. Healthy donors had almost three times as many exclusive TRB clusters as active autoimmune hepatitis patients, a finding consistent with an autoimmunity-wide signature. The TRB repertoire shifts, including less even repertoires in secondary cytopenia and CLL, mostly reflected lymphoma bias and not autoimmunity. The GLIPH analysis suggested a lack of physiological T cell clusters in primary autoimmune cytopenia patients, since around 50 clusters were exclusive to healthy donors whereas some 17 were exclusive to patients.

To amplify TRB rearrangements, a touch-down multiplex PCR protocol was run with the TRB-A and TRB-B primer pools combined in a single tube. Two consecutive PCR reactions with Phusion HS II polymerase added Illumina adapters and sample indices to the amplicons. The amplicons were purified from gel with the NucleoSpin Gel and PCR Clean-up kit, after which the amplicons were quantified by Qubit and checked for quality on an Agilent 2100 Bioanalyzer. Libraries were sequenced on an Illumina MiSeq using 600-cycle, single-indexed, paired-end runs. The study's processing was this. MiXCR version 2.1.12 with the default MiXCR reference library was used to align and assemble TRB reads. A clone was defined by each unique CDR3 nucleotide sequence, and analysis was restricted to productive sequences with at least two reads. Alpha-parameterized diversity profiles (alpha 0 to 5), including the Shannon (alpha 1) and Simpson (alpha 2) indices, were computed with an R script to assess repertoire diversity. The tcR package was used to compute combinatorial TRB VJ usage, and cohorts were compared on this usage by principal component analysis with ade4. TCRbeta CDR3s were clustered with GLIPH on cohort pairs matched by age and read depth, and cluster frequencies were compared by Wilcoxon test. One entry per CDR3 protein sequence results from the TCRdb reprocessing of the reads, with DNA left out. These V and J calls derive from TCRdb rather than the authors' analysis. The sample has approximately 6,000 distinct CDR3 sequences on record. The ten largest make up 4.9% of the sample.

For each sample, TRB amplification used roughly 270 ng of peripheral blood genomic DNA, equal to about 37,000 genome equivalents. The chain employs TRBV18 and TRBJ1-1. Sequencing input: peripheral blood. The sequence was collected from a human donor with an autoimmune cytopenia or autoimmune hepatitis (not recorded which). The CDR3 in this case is CASSPQGVSTEAFF.